Detailed here is one T cell receptor beta chain. The antigen is undetermined. One end of the junction is discordant with germline, which a read error may explain. The sample comes from a study of blood T cells in healthy people across ages. Notes on the study in general: There was no known CMV status for donors, so expanded clonotype changes were possibly confounded. Naive T cell percentage by flow cytometry tracked strongly with beta diversity.

A sample-barcoded 5' primer and a J-beta primer mix were used in a second PCR of roughly 6 to 12 cycles. Using its own MiXCR run on the 5' RACE reads, TCRdb lists one record per CDR3 protein. The table records some 1.5 million distinct CDR3 sequences, roughly two fifths of them present only once. The CDR3 runs to 14 residues. The germline V gene encodes CDR1 LNHNV and CDR2 YYDKDF (reference sequence). The study isolated at least 6.5 million PBMCs from each sample. This clonotype was obtained from a woman under 30 in good health. The genes are TRBV15 and TRBJ2-7, with no clear D. Material: blood. The CDR3 protein is CTTSYTALSYEQYF. The DNA of the CDR3 is TGTACCACCAGTTATACAGCACTATCCTACGAGCAGTACTTC.